The present entry profiles one T cell receptor beta chain with its context. Original analysis: Scientists estimated how many nucleated cells there were by amplifying reference gene primers. Measured with immunoSEQ multiplex PCR; TCRdb has only the in-frame clones, and not every one. That table supplies the V and J calls and clone size; D and trimming were determined from the DNA. The profile shows a few hundred thousand clones, about 81% of them singletons. This entry belongs to a study of blood T cell repertoires in COVID-19. Study-level information: The United States, Italy and Spain were the sources of the acute and convalescent COVID-19 samples.

V was clipped by 4 bases and J by 1 base; unmatched bases: 3. CDR1 SGHRS and CDR2 YFSETQ come from the germline V gene. The CDR3 sequence is 15 residues long. Participant-given clinical history determined each cohort assignment. The specimen sequenced was PBMCs or T cells enriched from blood (not recorded which). The TCR originated in a middle-aged man who had recovered from COVID-19. The chain carries TRBV5-1 and TRBJ2-1; 9 bases align to TRBD1. The CDR3 DNA sequence: TGCGCCAGCAGCACAGGACAGGGGTCCTACAATGAGCAGTTCTTC. The encoded protein is CASSTGQGSYNEQFF.